The 32 T cell receptor beta chains presented below share a single source sample, sequenced in a study of T-cell reconstitution after alpha-beta-depleted transplantation in children (dated by TCRdb to about 2016). The method behind the library was PCR. The sequencer listed for this sample is Illumina HiSeq 2500. TCR library preparation used molecular barcoding, with unique molecular identifiers applied to normalize quantification of the TCRbeta repertoire. Through fastp at Q25 and MiXCR, TCRdb rebuilt clones from the public reads, retaining in-frame beta chains. Each CDR3 protein gets just one entry, which takes the most common genes and DNA from the rows behind it. The sample table contains around 480,000 distinct CDR3 sequences; only one count was recorded for 30% to 35% of them. The ten largest clones capture approximately 2.3% of the sample. The sample was PBMCs from the stem cell graft donor, taken from the stem cell graft. The receptors shown here come from a human donor who donated a stem cell graft to a child with aplastic anemia.

A few counts support this clonotype. V is TRBV6-2 or TRBV6-3 and J is TRBJ2-3, with D perhaps TRBD1 or TRBD2 (5 bases each). The CDR3 consists of 18 residues. The V end was cut by 6 bases, the J end by 1 base, with 23 bases between. The germline gives CDR1 MNHEY, CDR2 SVGEGT. Here the CDR3 reads CASRTYSPNRGRTDTQYF. CDR3 bases: TGTGCCAGCAGGACCTACTCTCCAAACCGGGGACGCACAGATACGCAGTATTTT.

This clonotype was seen only a few times. The chain has TRBV15 and TRBJ1-1, with unresolved D. The V end was cut by 8 bases, the J end by 0 bases, with 10 bases between. The germline gives CDR1 LNHNV, CDR2 YYDKDF (reference sequence). The CDR3 contains 13 residues. The CDR3 reads CATSRAVNTEAFF. Here the CDR3 DNA reads TGTGCCACCTCAAGGGCGGTGAACACTGAAGCTTTCTTT.

The chain is built from TRBV18 and TRBJ2-7; D is tentatively TRBD1 or TRBD2 (7 bases each). CDR1 KGHSH and CDR2 LQKENI come from the germline V gene. The CDR3 consists of 13 residues. The V gene lost 4 bases and the J gene lost 6 bases, with 13 bases spanning the gap. CDR3 nucleotides: TGTGCCAGCTCACGACAGGGAGGGGCCGAGCAGTACTTC. Protein: CASSRQGGAEQYF.

The genes are TRBV4-2 and TRBJ1-2, with 9 bases aligning to TRBD1. With 5 bases clipped from V and 2 bases from J, the junction kept 9 bases outside the gene matches. This CDR3 is built from 16 residues. Germline loops: CDR1 LGHNA, CDR2 YNFKEQ. The CDR3 loop is CASSTRPGTGNYGYTF. In DNA, the CDR3 is TGTGCCAGCAGCACACGTCCCGGGACAGGGAACTATGGCTACACCTTC.

CDR3 sequence: CSASQLAGNNEQFF. CDR3 DNA sequence: TGCAGTGCTAGCCAACTAGCGGGGAACAATGAGCAGTTCTTC. The gene calls are TRBV20-1 and TRBJ2-1, with TRBD2 matching over 10 bases. The V and J ends lost 3 bases and 5 bases, in that order; junction bases with no gene match: 4. The CDR3 has 14 amino acids. The germline V gene encodes CDR1 DFQATT and CDR2 SNEGSKA (reference sequence).

The chain joins TRBV29-1 to TRBJ1-5; 10 bases fit TRBD1. V shed 6 bases and J 6 bases; nucleotides not matched to a gene: 14. Germline-derived CDR1 and CDR2 are SQVTM and ANQGSEA. The CDR3 spans 16 residues. The CDR3 here is CSVTLPGQGLLQPQHF. CDR3 nucleotides: TGCAGCGTCACTTTGCCGGGACAGGGGCTCCTTCAGCCCCAGCATTTT.

This clonotype was detected many times. This sequence joins TRBV9 and TRBJ1-6, with 8 positions matching TRBD1. This CDR3 contains 13 residues. V shed 1 base and J 9 bases; nucleotides not matched to a gene: 0. Germline CDR1 SGDLS, CDR2 YYNGEE. The CDR3 DNA reads as TGTGCCAGCAGCGTACAGGGGGCTTCACCCCTCCACTTT. It codes for CASSVQGASPLHF.

The V and J genes are TRBV5-1 and TRBJ1-3; no clear D. Trimming took off 0 bases at V and 5 bases at J, with 9 bases between the two ends. There are 14 residues in the CDR3. Germline V lookup: CDR1 SGHRS, CDR2 YFSETQ. The CDR3 protein is CASSLDLGRNTIYF. For the CDR3, the DNA is TGCGCCAGCAGCTTGGATCTGGGGAGAAACACCATATATTTT.

The chain recombines TRBV10-3 with TRBJ2-7, with 10 bases that match TRBD1. This CDR3 region has 14 residues. V shed 11 bases and J 2 bases; nucleotides not matched to a gene: 9. Germline CDR1 ENHRY, CDR2 SYGVKD. The DNA for the CDR3 is TGTGCCTCCTCGGGACAGGGGAATACCTACGAGCAGTACTTC. Translating gives CASSGQGNTYEQYF.

The gene calls are TRBV7-6 and TRBJ2-1; 7 bases align to TRBD2. The CDR3 totals 15 residues. With V trimmed by 5 bases and J by 6 bases, 10 bases remained unmatched. Germline CDR1 reads SGHVS; CDR2 reads FNYEAQ. The CDR3 reads CASSPTRLASNEQFF. CDR3 sequence (DNA): TGTGCCAGCAGCCCTACCCGACTAGCTAGCAATGAGCAGTTCTTC.

This clonotype was recorded a few times. The chain has TRBV5-4 and TRBJ2-1; D tentatively fits TRBD1 or TRBD2 (5 bases each). With 6 bases removed from V and 5 bases from J, the gap between germline ends came to 18 bases. The CDR3 has 15 amino acids. Germline CDR1 is SGHNT and CDR2 is YYREEE (reference sequence). The CDR3 reads CASINGLLGDNEQFF. CDR3 in DNA: TGTGCCAGCATCAATGGGTTGTTGGGGGACAATGAGCAGTTCTTC. Full variable domain (rest looked up from reference TRBV5-4 and TRBJ2-1): ETGVTQSPTHLIKTRGQQVTLRCSSQSGHNTVSWYQQALGQGPQFIFQYYREEENGRGNFPPRFSGLQFPNYSSELNVNALELDDSALYLCASINGLLGDNEQFFGPGTRLTVL.

The V gene is TRBV29-1, the J gene TRBJ1-5; 10 nucleotides match TRBD1. Germline trimming cut 4 bases from V and 5 bases from J; bases unmatched to any gene: 5. This CDR3 contains 14 residues. In germline, CDR1 is SQVTM, CDR2 ANQGSEA. The CDR3 DNA follows: TGCAGCGTTGGACCCGGGACAGGGGATCAGCCCCAGCATTTT. It translates to CSVGPGTGDQPQHF.

In its sample, this clonotype was seen a few times. The rearrangement uses TRBV7-2 and TRBJ2-5; D is unresolved. This CDR3 has 15 residues. CDR1 is SGHTA, CDR2 FQGNSA, per germline. The V and J ends lost 4 bases and 5 bases respectively, with 17 bases between them. CDR3 region: CASSSIALNPETQYF. The CDR3 bases are TGTGCCAGCAGCTCAATTGCCTTAAACCCGGAGACCCAGTACTTC.

The chain carries TRBV6-2 or TRBV6-3 and TRBJ1-1; D is undetermined. The CDR3 has 19 amino acids. The V and J ends lost 2 bases and 1 base respectively, with 23 bases between them. Germline lookup yields CDR1 MNHEY and CDR2 SVGEGT. CDR3 protein: CASSYLLIGPERQNTEAFF. For the CDR3, the DNA is TGTGCCAGCAGTTACCTACTTATAGGACCAGAAAGGCAGAACACTGAAGCTTTCTTT.

This clonotype was picked up many times. The J gene is TRBJ2-5, the V gene TRBV27; unclear D gene. Germline CDR1 reads MNHEY; CDR2 reads SMNVEV (reference sequence). The germline V and J ends were trimmed by 6 bases and 4 bases, with 12 bases remaining between them. The CDR3 consists of 13 residues. The CDR3 coding sequence is TGTGCCAGCAGCTTAGGTTCTCGAGAGACCCAGTACTTC. Protein: CASSLGSRETQYF.

This clonotype showed up many times. V usage is TRBV29-1 and J usage is TRBJ2-1; 9 positions match TRBD2. The CDR3 consists of 15 residues. Trimming took 4 bases from V and 9 from J; bases not matched to a gene: 13. Looked up from germline, CDR1 is SQVTM and CDR2 is ANQGSEA. The CDR3 bases are TGCAGCGTTGTTAAGCGGGAGGCCTTCTTCAGTGAGCAGTTCTTC. This translates into CSVVKREAFFSEQFF.

For the CDR3, the DNA is TGTGCCAGCAGGATGGGGAGGGTCCAAGCTTTCTTT. Its protein is CASRMGRVQAFF. The chain employs TRBV12-3 or TRBV12-4 and TRBJ1-1; no definite D call. This CDR3 is 12 amino acids long. V was trimmed by 6 bases and J by 9 bases, leaving 14 bases between them.

The chain employs TRBV5-8 and TRBJ1-6, with 11 bases fitting TRBD1. V lost 2 bases to trimming and J lost 6 bases; unmatched junction nucleotides: 4. This CDR3 comprises 16 residues. Germline V gives CDR1 SGHTS, CDR2 YDEGEE. The CDR3 loop is CASSFPGTGGNSPLHF. The DNA for the CDR3 is TGTGCCAGCAGCTTTCCCGGGACAGGGGGTAATTCACCCCTCCACTTT. Together with reference TRBV5-8 and TRBJ1-6, the CDR3 gives the full variable domain: EAGVTQSPTHLIKTRGQQATLRCSPISGHTSVYWYQQALGLGLQFLLWYDEGEERNRGNFPPRFSGRQFPNYSSELNVNALELEDSALYLCASSFPGTGGNSPLHFGNGTRLTVT.

The chain couples TRBV6-5 to TRBJ2-1; unclear D gene. Germline CDR1 reads MNHEY; CDR2 reads SVGAGI. The CDR3 has 15 amino acids. V was clipped by 0 bases and J by 8 bases, with 14 bases between them. The CDR3: CASSYSILQAYEQFF. Here the CDR3 DNA reads TGTGCCAGCAGTTACTCGATATTGCAGGCTTATGAGCAGTTCTTC.

With regard to this clonotype: A much larger clonotype is one base distant, so this may be a read error. The chain joins TRBV7-6 to TRBJ2-3; the D is unclear. Germline V CDR1 and CDR2: SGHVS, FNYEAQ. The CDR3 sequence is 13 residues long. The ends were cut back, 7 bases at V and 5 bases at J, with 13 bases in the middle. The DNA for the CDR3 is TGTGCCAGCAACCTCGATATTATAGATACGCAGTATTTT. Amino acids: CASNLDIIDTQYF.

This clonotype was observed a few times. V and J are TRBV16 and TRBJ2-1; perhaps TRBD2 as D (6 bases). V shed 0 bases and J shed 4 bases, with 16 bases lying between them. CDR3 length equals 17 residues. Germline V CDR1 and CDR2: KGHSY, FQNENV. DNA for the CDR3: TGTGCCAGCAGCCAATCAGTGGCTAGCGAAAATTACAATGAGCAGTTCTTC. As protein: CASSQSVASENYNEQFF. Variable domain in full (rest from reference TRBV16 and TRBJ2-1): GEEVAQTPKHLVRGEGQKAKLYCAPIKGHSYVFWYQQVLKNEFKFLISFQNENVFDETGMPKERFSAKCLPNSPCSLEIQATKLEDSAVYFCASSQSVASENYNEQFFGPGTRLTVL.

This sequence joins TRBV12-3 or TRBV12-4 and TRBJ1-5; TRBD1 aligns across 9 bases. V gave up 2 bases and J gave up 6 bases; unmatched junction bases: 2. The CDR3 consists of 14 residues. CDR3 in amino acids: CASSLLTGGQPQHF. DNA for the CDR3: TGTGCCAGCAGTTTATTGACAGGGGGTCAGCCCCAGCATTTT.

This clonotype was seen only a few times. The chain employs TRBV12-3 or TRBV12-4 and TRBJ2-1, with 8 bases matching TRBD2. The CDR3 is made up of 15 amino acids. V trimming: 5 bases; J trimming: 2 bases; junction bases outside the gene matches: 5. In DNA form, the CDR3 reads TGTGCCAGCAGTCCCACGGGACTAGCCTACAATGAGCAGTTCTTC. This gives the protein CASSPTGLAYNEQFF.

This clonotype was seen only a few times. The gene calls are TRBV6-5 and TRBJ2-7; TRBD2 matches at 7 bases. Looked up from germline, CDR1 is MNHEY and CDR2 is SVGAGI. V was clipped by 5 bases and J by 0 bases; unmatched bases: 7. The CDR3 is 15 amino acids. The chain's CDR3 is CASSSIGGSSYEQYV. CDR3 in DNA: TGTGCCAGCAGTAGTATCGGGGGGAGCTCCTACGAGCAGTACGTC.

There are a few counts of this clonotype. The chain uses TRBV18 and TRBJ1-5; perhaps TRBD1 as D (5 bases). This CDR3 has 14 residues. Deletions cut 5 bases from V and 7 bases from J, with 15 bases between. The germline V gene encodes CDR1 KGHSH and CDR2 LQKENI. In nucleotides, the CDR3 is TGTGCCAGCTCAAAGGGGCAGGGTGAGCAGCCCCAGCATTTT. This gives the protein CASSKGQGEQPQHF.

The rearrangement joins TRBV24-1 to TRBJ2-1, with D possibly being TRBD1 (5 bases). CDR3 length: 14 residues. Looked up from germline, CDR1 is KGHDR and CDR2 is SFDVKD. Trimming cost V 6 bases and J 7 bases, with 15 bases left between them. This chain's CDR3 is CATSLGPGQNEQFF. The CDR3 coding sequence is TGTGCCACCAGTCTGGGCCCAGGGCAGAATGAGCAGTTCTTC.

This clonotype was observed a handful of times. This chain links TRBV7-9 with TRBJ1-6; 7 nucleotides align to TRBD1. CDR3 size: 15 residues. The V gene's germline CDR1 is SEHNR and CDR2 FQNEAQ (reference sequence). Trimming at V came to 5 bases and at J to 4 bases, leaving 5 bases not matched to a gene. CDR3 in amino acids: CASSGRTGYNSPLHF. The CDR3 coding sequence is TGTGCCAGCAGCGGACGGACAGGTTATAATTCACCCCTCCACTTT.

The chain couples TRBV7-9 to TRBJ2-1; D is possibly TRBD2 (6 bases). Trimming took off 2 bases at V and 6 bases at J, with 20 bases between the two ends. Germline V gene data show CDR1 as SEHNR and CDR2 as FQNEAQ (reference sequence). This CDR3 region has 17 residues. DNA for the CDR3: TGTGCCAGCAGCTTAATGGTCTCGGGGGTCGAAGGCAATGAGCAGTTCTTC. Protein sequence: CASSLMVSGVEGNEQFF.

The chain carries TRBV4-2 and TRBJ2-5, with a possible D match to TRBD1 (6 bases). The CDR3 extends over 17 amino acids. Germline values: CDR1 LGHNA, CDR2 YNFKEQ. Trimming shortened V by 0 bases and J by 2 bases, and 16 bases separated the two germline ends. The CDR3 bases are TGTGCCAGCAGCCAAGATCATGATTTCGGGACACAAGAGACCCAGTACTTC. It is translated as CASSQDHDFGTQETQYF.

Written as DNA, the CDR3 is TGCGCCAGCAGCCAAGACATAGGGGATCCCTACAATGAGCAGTTCTTC. Its translation: CASSQDIGDPYNEQFF. This chain uses TRBV4-3 with TRBJ2-1; D perhaps matches TRBD1 (5 bases). The CDR3 is made up of 16 amino acids. CDR1 LGHNA and CDR2 YSLEER come from the germline V gene. Trimming removed 0 bases from V and 2 bases from J, with 11 bases in between.

This clonotype was detected only a few times. The chain joins TRBV6-5 to TRBJ2-1, with a possible D match to TRBD2 (5 bases). This CDR3 comprises 11 residues. V lost 8 bases and J lost 9, with 11 bases in between. Germline CDR1 and CDR2: MNHEY and SVGAGI. The CDR3 DNA reads TGTGCCAGCCGGGATGCCATTGAGCAGTTCTTC. It codes for CASRDAIEQFF.

The chain recombines TRBV27 with TRBJ1-1; weak D call: TRBD1 (5 bases). Per germline, CDR1 MNHEY and CDR2 SMNVEV (reference sequence). V was cut by 1 base and J by 1 base, with 7 bases left in between. CDR3 length: 14 amino acids. CDR3 residues: CASSLWGENTEAFF. In nucleotides, the CDR3 is TGTGCCAGCAGTTTATGGGGGGAGAACACTGAAGCTTTCTTT.